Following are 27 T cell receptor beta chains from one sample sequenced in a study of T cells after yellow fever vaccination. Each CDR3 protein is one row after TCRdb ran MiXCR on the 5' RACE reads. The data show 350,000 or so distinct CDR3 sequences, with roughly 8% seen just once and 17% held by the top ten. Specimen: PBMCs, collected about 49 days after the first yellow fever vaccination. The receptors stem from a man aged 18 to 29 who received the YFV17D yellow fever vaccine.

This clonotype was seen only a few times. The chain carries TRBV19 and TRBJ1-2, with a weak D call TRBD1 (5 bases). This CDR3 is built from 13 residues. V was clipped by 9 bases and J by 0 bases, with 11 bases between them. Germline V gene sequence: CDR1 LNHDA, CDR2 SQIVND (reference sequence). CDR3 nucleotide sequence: TGTGCCAGAAGAGGGACGCCTAACTATGGCTACACCTTC. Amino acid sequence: CARRGTPNYGYTF.

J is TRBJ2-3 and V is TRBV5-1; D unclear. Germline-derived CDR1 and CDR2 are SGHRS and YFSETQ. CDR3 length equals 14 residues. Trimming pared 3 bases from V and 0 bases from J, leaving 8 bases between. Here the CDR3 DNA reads TGCGCCAGCAGCTCGGAGCCGAGCACAGATACGCAGTATTTT. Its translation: CASSSEPSTDTQYF.

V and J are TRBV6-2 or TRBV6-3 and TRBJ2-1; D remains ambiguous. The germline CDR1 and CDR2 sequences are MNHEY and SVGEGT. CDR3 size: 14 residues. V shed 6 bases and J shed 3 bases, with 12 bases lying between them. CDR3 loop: CASSHKGLYNEQFF. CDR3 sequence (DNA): TGTGCCAGCAGCCACAAAGGGCTCTACAATGAGCAGTTCTTC.

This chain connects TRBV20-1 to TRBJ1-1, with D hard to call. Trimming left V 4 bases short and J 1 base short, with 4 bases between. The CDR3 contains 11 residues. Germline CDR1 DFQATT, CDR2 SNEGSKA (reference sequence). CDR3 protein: CSAIQNTEAFF. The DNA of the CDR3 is TGCAGTGCTATTCAGAACACTGAAGCTTTCTTT.

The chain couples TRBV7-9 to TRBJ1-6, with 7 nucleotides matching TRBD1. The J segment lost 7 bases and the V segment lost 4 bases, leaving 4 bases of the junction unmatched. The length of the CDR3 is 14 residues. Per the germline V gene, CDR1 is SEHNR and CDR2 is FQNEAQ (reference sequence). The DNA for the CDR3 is TGTGCCAGCAGCTCCGGGACAGACAATTCACCCCTCCACTTT. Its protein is CASSSGTDNSPLHF. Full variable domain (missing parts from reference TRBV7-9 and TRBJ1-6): DTGVSQNPRHKITKRGQNVTFRCDPISEHNRLYWYRQTLGQGPEFLTYFQNEAQLEKSRLLSDRFSAERPKGSFSTLEIQRTEQGDSAMYLCASSSGTDNSPLHFGNGTRLTVT.

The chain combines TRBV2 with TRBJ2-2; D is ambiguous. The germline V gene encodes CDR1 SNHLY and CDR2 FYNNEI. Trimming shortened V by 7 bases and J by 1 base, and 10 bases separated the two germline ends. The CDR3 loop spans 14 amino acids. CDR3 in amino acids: CASTLDGNTGELFF. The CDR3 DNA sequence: TGTGCCAGCACCCTGGATGGGAACACCGGGGAGCTGTTTTTT.

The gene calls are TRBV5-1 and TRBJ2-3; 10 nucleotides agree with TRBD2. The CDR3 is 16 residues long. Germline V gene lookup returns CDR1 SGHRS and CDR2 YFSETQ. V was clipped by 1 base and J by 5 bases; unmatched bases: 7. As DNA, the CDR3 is TGCGCCAGCAGCTTGTCGAAACTAGCGGGGTTAGATACGCAGTATTTT. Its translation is CASSLSKLAGLDTQYF.

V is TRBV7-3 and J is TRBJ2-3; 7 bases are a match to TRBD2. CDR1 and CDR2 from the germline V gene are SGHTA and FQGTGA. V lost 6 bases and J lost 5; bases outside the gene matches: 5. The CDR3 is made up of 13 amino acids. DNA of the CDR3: TGTGCCAGCAGTACGGGGGGAGGAGATACGCAGTATTTT. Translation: CASSTGGGDTQYF.

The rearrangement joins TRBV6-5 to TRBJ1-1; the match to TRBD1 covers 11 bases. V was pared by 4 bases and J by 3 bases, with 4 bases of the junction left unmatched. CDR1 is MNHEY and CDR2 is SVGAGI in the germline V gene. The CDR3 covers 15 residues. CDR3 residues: CASSSRDRGDTEAFF. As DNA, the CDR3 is TGTGCCAGCAGTTCCAGGGACAGGGGGGACACTGAAGCTTTCTTT.

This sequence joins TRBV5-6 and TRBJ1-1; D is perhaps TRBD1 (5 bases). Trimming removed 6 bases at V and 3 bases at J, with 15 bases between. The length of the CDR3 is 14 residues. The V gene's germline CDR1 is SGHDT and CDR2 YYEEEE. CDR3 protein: CASITGGVHTEAFF. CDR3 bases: TGTGCCAGCATTACGGGGGGGGTTCACACTGAAGCTTTCTTT.

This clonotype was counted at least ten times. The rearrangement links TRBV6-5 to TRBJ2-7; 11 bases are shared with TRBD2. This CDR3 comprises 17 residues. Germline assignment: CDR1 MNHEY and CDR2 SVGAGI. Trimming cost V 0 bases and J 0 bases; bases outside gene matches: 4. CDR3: CASSYSVTSGDSYEQYF. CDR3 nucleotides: TGTGCCAGCAGTTACTCTGTGACTAGCGGGGACTCCTACGAGCAGTACTTC.

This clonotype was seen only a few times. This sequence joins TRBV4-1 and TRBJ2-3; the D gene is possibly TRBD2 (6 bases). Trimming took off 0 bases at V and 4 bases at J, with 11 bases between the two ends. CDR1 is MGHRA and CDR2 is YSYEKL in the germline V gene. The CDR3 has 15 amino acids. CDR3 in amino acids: CASSQEEGFADTQYF. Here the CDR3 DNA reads TGCGCCAGCAGCCAAGAGGAGGGGTTTGCAGATACGCAGTATTTT.

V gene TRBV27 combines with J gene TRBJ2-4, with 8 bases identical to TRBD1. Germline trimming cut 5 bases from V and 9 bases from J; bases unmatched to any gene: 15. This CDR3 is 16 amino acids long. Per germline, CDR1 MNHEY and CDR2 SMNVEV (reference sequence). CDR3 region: CASSPYSGGAGGIQYF. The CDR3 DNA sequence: TGTGCCAGCAGTCCCTACTCAGGGGGCGCCGGTGGCATTCAGTACTTC.

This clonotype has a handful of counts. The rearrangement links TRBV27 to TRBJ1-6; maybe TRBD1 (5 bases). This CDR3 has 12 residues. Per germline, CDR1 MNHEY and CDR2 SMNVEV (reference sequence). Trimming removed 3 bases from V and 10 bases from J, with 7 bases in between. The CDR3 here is CASSFQGSPLHF. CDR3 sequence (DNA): TGTGCCAGCAGTTTTCAGGGATCACCCCTCCACTTT.

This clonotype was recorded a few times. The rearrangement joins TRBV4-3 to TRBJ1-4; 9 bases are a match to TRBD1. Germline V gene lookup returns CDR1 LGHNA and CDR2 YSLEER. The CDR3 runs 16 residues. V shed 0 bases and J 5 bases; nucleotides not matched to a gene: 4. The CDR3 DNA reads TGCGCCAGCAGCCAAGATATCGGGACAGGGAATGAAAAACTGTTTTTT. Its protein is CASSQDIGTGNEKLFF.

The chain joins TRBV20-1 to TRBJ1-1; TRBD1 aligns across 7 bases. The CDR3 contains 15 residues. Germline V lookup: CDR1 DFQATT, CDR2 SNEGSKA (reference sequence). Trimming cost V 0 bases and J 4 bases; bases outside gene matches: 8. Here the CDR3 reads CSARDLDRAGTEAFF. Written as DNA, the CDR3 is TGCAGTGCTAGAGACCTTGACAGGGCGGGCACTGAAGCTTTCTTT.

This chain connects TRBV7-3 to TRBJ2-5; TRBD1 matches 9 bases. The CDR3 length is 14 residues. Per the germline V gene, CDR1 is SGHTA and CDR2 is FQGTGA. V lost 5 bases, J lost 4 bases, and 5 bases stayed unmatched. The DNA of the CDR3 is TGTGCCAGCAGCGCCCACAGGGGGCTAGAGACCCAGTACTTC. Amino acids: CASSAHRGLETQYF.

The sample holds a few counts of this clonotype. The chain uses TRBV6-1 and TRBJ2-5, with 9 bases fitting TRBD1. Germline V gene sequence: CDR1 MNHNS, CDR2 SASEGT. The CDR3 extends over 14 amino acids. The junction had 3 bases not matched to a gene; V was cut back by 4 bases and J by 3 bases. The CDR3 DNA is TGTGCCAGCAGTGCCCGGGACAGGGAAGAGACCCAGTACTTC. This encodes CASSARDREETQYF.

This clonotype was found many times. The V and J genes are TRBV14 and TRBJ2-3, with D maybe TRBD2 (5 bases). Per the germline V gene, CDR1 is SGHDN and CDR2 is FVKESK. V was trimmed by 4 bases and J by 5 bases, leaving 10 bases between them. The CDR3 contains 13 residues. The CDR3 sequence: CASSPGGRDTQYF. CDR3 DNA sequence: TGTGCCAGCAGCCCTGGAGGAAGAGATACGCAGTATTTT.

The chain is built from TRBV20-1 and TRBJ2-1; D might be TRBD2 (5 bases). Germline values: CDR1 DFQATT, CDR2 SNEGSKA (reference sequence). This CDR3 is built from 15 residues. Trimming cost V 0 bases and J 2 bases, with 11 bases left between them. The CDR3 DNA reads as TGCAGTGCTAGAGATAGGAGGACCCCCTACAATGAGCAGTTCTTC. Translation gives CSARDRRTPYNEQFF.

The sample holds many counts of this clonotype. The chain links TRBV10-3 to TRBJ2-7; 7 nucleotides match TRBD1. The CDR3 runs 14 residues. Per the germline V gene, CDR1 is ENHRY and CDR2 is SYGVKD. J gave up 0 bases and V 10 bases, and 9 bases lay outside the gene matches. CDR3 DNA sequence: TGTGCCACCCTAGGACAGGACCGCTCCTACGAGCAGTACTTC. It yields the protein CATLGQDRSYEQYF.

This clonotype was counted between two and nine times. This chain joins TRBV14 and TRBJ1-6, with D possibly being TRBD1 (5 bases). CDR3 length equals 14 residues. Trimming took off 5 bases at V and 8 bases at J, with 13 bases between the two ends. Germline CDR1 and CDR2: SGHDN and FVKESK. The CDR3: CASSDSVGYSPLHF. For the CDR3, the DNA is TGTGCCAGCAGCGACAGTGTTGGGTATTCACCCCTCCACTTT. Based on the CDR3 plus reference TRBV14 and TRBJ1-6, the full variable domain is EAGVTQFPSHSVIEKGQTVTLRCDPISGHDNLYWYRRVMGKEIKFLLHFVKESKQDESGMPNNRFLAERTGGTYSTLKVQPAELEDSGVYFCASSDSVGYSPLHFGNGTRLTVT.

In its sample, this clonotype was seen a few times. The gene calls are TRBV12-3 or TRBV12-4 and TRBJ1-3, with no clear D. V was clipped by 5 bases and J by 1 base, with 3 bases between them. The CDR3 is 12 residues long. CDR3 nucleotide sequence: TGTGCCAGCAGTAATTCTGGAAACACCATATATTTT. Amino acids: CASSNSGNTIYF.

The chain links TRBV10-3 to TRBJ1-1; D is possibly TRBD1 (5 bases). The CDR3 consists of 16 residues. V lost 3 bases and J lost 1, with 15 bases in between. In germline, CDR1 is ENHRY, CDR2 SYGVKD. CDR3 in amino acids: CAISDFPFDRNTEAFF. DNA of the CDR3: TGTGCCATCAGTGATTTCCCATTCGACAGGAACACTGAAGCTTTCTTT.

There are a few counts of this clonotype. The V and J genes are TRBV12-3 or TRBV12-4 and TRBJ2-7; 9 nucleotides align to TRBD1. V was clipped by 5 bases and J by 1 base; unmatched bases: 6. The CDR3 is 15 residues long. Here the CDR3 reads CASSPTGGFSYEQYF. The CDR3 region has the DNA TGTGCCAGCAGTCCTACAGGGGGCTTTTCCTACGAGCAGTACTTC.

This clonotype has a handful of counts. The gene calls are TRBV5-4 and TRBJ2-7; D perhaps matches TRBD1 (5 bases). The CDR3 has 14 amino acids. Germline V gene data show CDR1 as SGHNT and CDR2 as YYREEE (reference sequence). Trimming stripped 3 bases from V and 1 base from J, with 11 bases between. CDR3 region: CASSSADSSYEQYV. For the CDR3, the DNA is TGTGCCAGCAGCTCCGCCGACAGTTCCTACGAGCAGTACGTC.

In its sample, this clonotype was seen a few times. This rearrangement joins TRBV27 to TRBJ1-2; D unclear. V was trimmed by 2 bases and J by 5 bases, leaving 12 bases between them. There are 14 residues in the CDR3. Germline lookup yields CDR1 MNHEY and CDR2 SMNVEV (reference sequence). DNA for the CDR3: TGTGCCAGCAGTTTAACCGCCGCGGGGTATGGCTACACCTTC. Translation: CASSLTAAGYGYTF.